This entry features one T cell receptor (beta chain) sequence. The specificity of this receptor is unknown. Base qualities are not recorded, but no much larger clone differs from it by a single base. The Qiagen DNeasy kit was used to extract genomic DNA both from unsorted PBMCs and from the negatively selected CD4+ and CD8+ fractions. TCR beta CDR3 regions were subjected to amplification by immunoSEQ multiplex PCR with primers that anneal to V and J segments. A synthetic immune receptor repertoire was used to minimize amplification bias, and any residual bias was removed computationally once sequencing was done. As for how the authors treated the data: Custom Python scripts were used to quantify repertoire diversity as the Shannon entropy index. Unsorted, CD4+ and CD8+ repertoires were analyzed separately, except for combined analyses in which CD4+ and CD8+ sequences were merged in silico. Clonal expansion was defined as at least a 2-fold frequency increase after treatment relative to C1D1, with a pseudocount of 0.5 for undetected baseline clones. Clones with 0 or 1 copy at C1D1 were defined as singleton clones, while clones with 2 or more copies were defined as non-singleton clones. Clones expanded in unsorted samples were labelled as CD4+, CD8+ or unknown by matching protein sequences in sorted samples from the same patient. Wilcoxon tests on paired samples were used to test diversity changes from C1D1 to C4D1. The source is immuneACCESS, and TCRdb retained only in-frame sequences with V and J called. Part of the clones is not carried over; for the studies checked, unresolved V genes explain less than half of this, and the remainder is unexplained. That table furnishes V, J and clone size, whereas the DNA furnished D and trimming. The table for this sample lists about 40,000 clones; 69% of them were counted only once. The ten top clones hold approximately 14% of the sample.

The sample's time point label, decoded: cycle 2 day 1 (C2D1) of nivolumab. Every trial patient had relapsed after autologous stem cell transplantation, and cohorts A, B and C differed in prior brentuximab vedotin exposure. The trial cohort comprised approximately 55 patients with relapsed/refractory classical Hodgkin lymphoma whose best overall responses were complete response, partial response or progressive disease. In the multi-cohort phase II CheckMate 205 trial, trial patients received single-agent nivolumab. An independent review committee assessed best overall response using the 2007 International Working Group response criteria. Trial PBMCs were collected just before the start of nivolumab (C1D1) and during therapy at cycle 2 day 1 and cycle 4 day 1. Peripheral blood was collected in 8 mL Vacutainer Cell Preparation Tubes, from which PBMCs were isolated by centrifugation and then cryopreserved.

This specimen belongs to a study of PD-1 blockade in classical Hodgkin lymphoma (dated by TCRdb to 2020 to 2021). About the investigation overall: Nivolumab dosing was 3 mg/kg intravenously every 2 weeks, continuing until either disease progression or unacceptable toxicity. The study used CyTOF and TCR beta sequencing to define a peripheral blood immune signature of response to PD-1 blockade in classical Hodgkin lymphoma.

Broad study findings and their caveats: The study covered only a single clinical trial cohort, and the causes of the repertoire differences, possibly disease activity or prior therapy, were still not defined. By C4D1, a significant rise was seen in CD4+ TCR diversity but not in CD8+ TCR diversity (p=0.0027 vs p=0.16), and the rise was most apparent among complete responders (p=0.02). Newly diagnosed patients were reported to have lower baseline TCR diversity than healthy donors, and relapsed/refractory patients were reported to have lower baseline TCR diversity still. Baseline diversity similar to that of newly diagnosed patients was observed in trial patients achieving complete response, whereas significantly lower diversity was observed in partial responders and progressors. Patients starting nivolumab less than 1 year after ASCT had lower diversity and were excluded from later analyses to avoid confounding by immune reconstitution.

The sequences come from peripheral blood mononuclear cells (PBMCs), collected before the second cycle of nivolumab. This TCR was recovered from a human donor with classical Hodgkin lymphoma.

The DNA reads TGTGCCAGCAGCCGAGACAGGGAACACACTGAAGCTTTCTTT. This translates into CASSRDREHTEAFF. The chain uses TRBV5-4 and TRBJ1-1; TRBD1 aligns with 7 central bases. CDR1 SGHNT and CDR2 YYREEE are derived from the germline V gene (reference sequence). V and J are trimmed by 4 bases and 3 bases, and the gene matches miss 6 bases of the junction. Spanning cysteine to phenylalanine, the CDR3 consists of 14 amino acids. The only DNA kept is the CDR3, 42 bases in frame from the first base.